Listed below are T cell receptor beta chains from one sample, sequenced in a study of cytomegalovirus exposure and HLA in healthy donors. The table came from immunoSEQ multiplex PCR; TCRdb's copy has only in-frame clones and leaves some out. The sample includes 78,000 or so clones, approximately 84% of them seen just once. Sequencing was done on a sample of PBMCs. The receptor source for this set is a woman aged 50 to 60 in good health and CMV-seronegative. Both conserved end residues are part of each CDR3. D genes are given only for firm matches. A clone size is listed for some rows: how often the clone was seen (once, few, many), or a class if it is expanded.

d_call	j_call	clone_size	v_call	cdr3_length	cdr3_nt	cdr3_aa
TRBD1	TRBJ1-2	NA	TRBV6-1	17	TGTGCCAGCAGTGACCGGGACAGGGAAGGGGTTATCTATGGCTACACCTTC	CASSDRDREGVIYGYTF
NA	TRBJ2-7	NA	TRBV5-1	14	TGCGCCAGCAGCCCAAACTCGGTGCGCTACGAGCAGTACTTC	CASSPNSVRYEQYF
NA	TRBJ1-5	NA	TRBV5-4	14	TGTGCCAGCAGCTTGTGGGGCTCCAATCAGCCCCAGCATTTT	CASSLWGSNQPQHF
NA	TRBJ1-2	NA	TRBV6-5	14	TGTGCCAGCAGTTCAGGGGTTGGGCACTATGGCTACACCTTC	CASSSGVGHYGYTF
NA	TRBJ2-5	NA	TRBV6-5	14	TGTGCCAGCAGCAACAGGGACATCCAAGAGACCCAGTACTTC	CASSNRDIQETQYF
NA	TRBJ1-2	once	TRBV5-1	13	TGCGCCAGCAGCTTGGCCGTCAACTATGGCTACACCTTC	CASSLAVNYGYTF
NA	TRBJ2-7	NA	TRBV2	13	TGTGCCAGCATACCGACTAGTACCGACGAGCAGTACTTC	CASIPTSTDEQYF
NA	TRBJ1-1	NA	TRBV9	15	TGTGCCAGCAGCCCCGACGGGACTCTGAACACTGAAGCTTTCTTT	CASSPDGTLNTEAFF
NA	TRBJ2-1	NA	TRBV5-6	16	TGTGCCAGCAGCTTGGCAAGGACAGCTGCCTACAATGAGCAGTTCTTC	CASSLARTAAYNEQFF
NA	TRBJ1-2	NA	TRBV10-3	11	TGTGCCGTCTCTACAGGGCTTGGCTACACCTTC	CAVSTGLGYTF
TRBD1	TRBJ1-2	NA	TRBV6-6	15	TGTGCCAGCAGACCCTCGGGACAGGGCAAATATGGCTACACCTTC	CASRPSGQGKYGYTF
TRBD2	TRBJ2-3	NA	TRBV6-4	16	TGTGCCAGCAGTGACGTACCGGGAGGGCCGACAGATACGCAGTATTTT	CASSDVPGGPTDTQYF
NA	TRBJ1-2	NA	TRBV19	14	TGTGCCAGTAGATCCGACAGATCGTACTATGGCTACACCTTC	CASRSDRSYYGYTF
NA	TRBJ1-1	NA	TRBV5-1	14	TGCGCCAGCAGCTTACGGGGTATCGGAACTGAAGCTTTCTTT	CASSLRGIGTEAFF
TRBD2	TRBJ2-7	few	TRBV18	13	TGTGCCAGCTCACCAGGGACTACCTACGAGCAGTACTTC	CASSPGTTYEQYF
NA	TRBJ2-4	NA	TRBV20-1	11	TGCAGCGCCTCTTTCCAGGGGATTCAGTACTTC	CSASFQGIQYF
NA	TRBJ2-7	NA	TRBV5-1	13	TGCGCCAGCAGCCTGGGGCGGGATTACGAGCAGTACTTC	CASSLGRDYEQYF
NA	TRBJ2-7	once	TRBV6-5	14	TGTGCCAGCAGCCTTAGACAGTCCTCCTACGAGCAGTACTTC	CASSLRQSSYEQYF
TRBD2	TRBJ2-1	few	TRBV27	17	TGTGCCAGCAGTTTATGGGGAGGGGCTCTGGCGTACAATGAGCAGTTCTTC	CASSLWGGALAYNEQFF
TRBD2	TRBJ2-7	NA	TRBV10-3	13	TGTGCCATCGGGTCTAGCGGTACCTACGAGCAGTACTTC	CAIGSSGTYEQYF
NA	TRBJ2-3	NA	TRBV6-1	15	TGTGCCAGCAGTGAAACTAGGTCAGGTAGGGATACGCAGTATTTT	CASSETRSGRDTQYF
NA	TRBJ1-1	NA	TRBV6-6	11	TGTGCCAGCAGTTTGGACAGTGAAGCTTTCTTT	CASSLDSEAFF
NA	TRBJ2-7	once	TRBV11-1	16	TGTGCCAGCAGCTTAAGAGAGGCGGGGAGAGCCTACGAGCAGTACTTC	CASSLREAGRAYEQYF
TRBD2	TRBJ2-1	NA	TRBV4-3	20	TGCGCCAGCAGCCTGATTAGCGGGGGGGAAGGCGGCACCATCTACAATGAGCAGTTCTTC	CASSLISGGEGGTIYNEQFF
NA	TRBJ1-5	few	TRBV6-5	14	TGTGCCAGCAGTGAACAGGGTAGCAATCAGCCCCAGCATTTT	CASSEQGSNQPQHF
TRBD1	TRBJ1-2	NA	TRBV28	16	TGTGCCAGCAGTTACGATCAACCCGGGACAGGGCTTGGCTACACCTTC	CASSYDQPGTGLGYTF
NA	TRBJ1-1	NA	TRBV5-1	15	TGCGCCAGCAGCCACAGACAGTTGATGAACACTGAAGCTTTCTTT	CASSHRQLMNTEAFF
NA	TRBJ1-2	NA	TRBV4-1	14	TGCGCCAGCAGCCAAGATATCGACATCTATGGCTACACCTTC	CASSQDIDIYGYTF
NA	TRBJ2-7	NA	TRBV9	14	TGTGCCAGCAGCGTAGCACTAGTGAGCTACGAGCAGTACTTC	CASSVALVSYEQYF
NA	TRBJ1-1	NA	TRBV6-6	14	TGTGCCAGCAGTCTCAGCGCTCTGAACACTGAAGCTTTCTTT	CASSLSALNTEAFF
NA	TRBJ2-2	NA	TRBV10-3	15	TGTGCCAGCTCAGGACTGGGAGCGAACACCGGGGAGCTGTTTTTT	CASSGLGANTGELFF